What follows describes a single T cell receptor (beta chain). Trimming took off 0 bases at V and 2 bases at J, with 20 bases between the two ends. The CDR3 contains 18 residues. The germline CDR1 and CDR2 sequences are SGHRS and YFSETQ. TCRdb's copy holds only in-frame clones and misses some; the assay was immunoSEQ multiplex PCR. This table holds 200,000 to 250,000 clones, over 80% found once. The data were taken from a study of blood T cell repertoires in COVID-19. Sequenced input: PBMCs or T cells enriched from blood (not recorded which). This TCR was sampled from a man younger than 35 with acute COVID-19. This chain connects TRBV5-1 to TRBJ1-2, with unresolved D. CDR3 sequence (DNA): TGCGCCAGCAGCTTGGAAGTAGCGGAGCCGAAAATCAACTATGGCTACACCTTC. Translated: CASSLEVAEPKINYGYTF.